A selection of T cell receptor beta chains follows, all from one sample in a study of identical twins. TCRdb recomputed calls from the 5' RACE reads with MiXCR, one row per CDR3 protein. The sample records around 340,000 distinct CDR3 sequences, around 9.7% being singletons. The sample taken for sequencing was naive T cells sorted from blood. These receptors were collected from a woman aged 45-65 years in good health. The CDR3 runs from the conserved cysteine through the conserved F or W.

V gene | CDR3 protein
TRBV20-1 | CSVRRSGRAKNIQYF
TRBV5-1 | CASSTTVAGGSHEQFF
TRBV28 | CASAGVGLGGNTIYF
TRBV6-2/TRBV6-3 | CASSPLAGGAYNEQFF
TRBV12-3/TRBV12-4 | CASSSETEDLQETQYF
TRBV12-3/TRBV12-4 | CASSRGNSYNEQFF
TRBV27 | CASSTRGLGNIQYF
TRBV12-3/TRBV12-4 | CASSRIEGAYTGELFF
TRBV12-3/TRBV12-4 | CASSSPLRDQGRTDTQYF
TRBV5-1 | CASSQEEGETQYF
TRBV29-1 | CSVSLGPANTGELFF
TRBV5-1 | CASSLVRGDEQYF
TRBV4-1 | CASSQEDVDGPDNEQFF
TRBV20-1 | CSARASGSSYNEQFF
TRBV29-1 | CSVTGTGLNTEAFF
TRBV7-9 | CANIAGADTQYF
TRBV7-9 | CASSLPGGGYTF
TRBV27 | CASSLYNSNVLTF
TRBV5-1 | CASSPDRIREKLFF
TRBV7-9 | CASSPQWARGNSTDTQYF
TRBV12-3/TRBV12-4 | CASTLSGGRRAPDTQYF
TRBV5-1 | CASSLVMGQDYTSGSF
TRBV2 | CASRADGYNEQFF
TRBV5-1 | CASSLAAGLYNEQFF
TRBV6-2/TRBV6-3 | CASSYGLAAQKANYGYTF
TRBV4-2 | CASSLTGTGHYEQYF
TRBV6-6 | CASIQAGETQYF
TRBV21-1 | CASSDRGMARTDTQYF
TRBV20-1 | CSARVPGLAGASYNEQFF
TRBV5-1 | CASSLPESYEQYF
TRBV7-9 | CASSYLQGASGRLGNEQFF
TRBV6-5 | CASRGGNTIYF
TRBV18 | CASSRGEVTGNTIYF
TRBV7-9 | CASSLVPDWETQYF
TRBV20-1 | CSARFQVPNEQFF
TRBV4-1 | CASSRIEDTQYF
TRBV7-8 | CASSGIAGGFTGELFF
TRBV18 | CASSPEGNEQFF
TRBV5-1 | CASSLGIGDYGYTF
TRBV5-1 | CASSLRDQTGTQYF
TRBV20-1 | CSAREVGISNTGELFF
TRBV15 | CATSRARSGPSYNEQFF
TRBV4-1 | CASSQDPLAGVYTGELFF
TRBV12-3/TRBV12-4 | CASSASGRTRTQYF
TRBV5-6 | CASSFEGLGVGNEQFF
TRBV7-2 | CASSPPSGRVSYEQYF
TRBV12-3/TRBV12-4 | CASSLGLQQAGELFF
TRBV3-1 | CASSQEGRGDTQYF
TRBV20-1 | CSAIARGSYNEQFF
TRBV13 | CASSSGHRAYEQYF
TRBV5-1 | CASSFPAQGGGGELFF
TRBV6-4 | CASSRELSNNEQFF
TRBV10-3 | CAITGGTDTQYF
TRBV18 | CASSQGARDTEAFF
TRBV28 | CASSFGDAQFF
TRBV6-6 | CAGQNLNTGELFF
TRBV5-1 | CASSLAGATDTQYF
TRBV27 | CASSEVPLANTGELFF
TRBV9 | CASSVGGLDEQFF